This T cell receptor (beta chain) was sequenced in a study of blood T cell repertoires in COVID-19. About the study: The samples span acute and convalescent COVID-19 from the United States, Italy and Spain. In each case, the material was cDNA or gDNA derived from T cells, B-cell-depleted T cells, or PBMCs.

Study processing details: Using reference gene primer amplification, nucleated cell counts were estimated. Sequencing was performed with immunoSEQ multiplex PCR; in TCRdb, only in-frame clones are kept and a portion is missing. V, J and clone size are taken as reported in that table, and D and trimming were inferred from the DNA itself. Among 250,000 or so clones listed, roughly 80% were seen once. Germline CDR1 reads MGHDK; CDR2 reads SYGVNS. V lost 6 bases, J lost 5 bases, and 16 bases lay in between. The CDR3 length is 14 residues. The sequence derives from a man in his sixties with acute or convalescent COVID-19. The gene calls are TRBV25-1 and TRBJ2-5; possibly TRBD2 for D (6 bases). The sequenced sample consisted of peripheral blood. CDR3 amino acids: CASSLRAAGETQYF. For the CDR3, the DNA is TGTGCCAGCAGCCTCCGGGCCGCGGGGGAGACCCAGTACTTC. Combining the CDR3 with reference TRBV25-1 and TRBJ2-5 gives the whole variable domain EADIYQTPRYLVIGTGKKITLECSQTMGHDKMYWYQQDPGMELHLIHYSYGVNSTEKGDLSSESTVSRIRTEHFPLTLESARPSHTSQYLCASSLRAAGETQYFGPGTRLLVL.